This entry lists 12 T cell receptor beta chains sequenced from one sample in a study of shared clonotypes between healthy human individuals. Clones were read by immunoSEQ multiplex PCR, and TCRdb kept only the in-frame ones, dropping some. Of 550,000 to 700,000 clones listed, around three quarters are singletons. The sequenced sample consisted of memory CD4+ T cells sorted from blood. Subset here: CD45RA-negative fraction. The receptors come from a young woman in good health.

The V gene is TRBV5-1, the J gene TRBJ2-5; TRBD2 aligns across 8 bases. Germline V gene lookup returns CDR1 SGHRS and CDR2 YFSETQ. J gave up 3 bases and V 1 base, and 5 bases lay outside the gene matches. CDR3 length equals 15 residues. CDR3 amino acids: CASSLSQRGKETQYF. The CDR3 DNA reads TGCGCCAGCAGCTTGTCCCAGCGGGGGAAAGAGACCCAGTACTTC. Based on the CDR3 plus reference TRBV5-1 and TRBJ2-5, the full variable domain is KAGVTQTPRYLIKTRGQQVTLSCSPISGHRSVSWYQQTPGQGLQFLFEYFSETQRNKGNFPGRFSGRQFSNSRSEMNVSTLELGDSALYLCASSLSQRGKETQYFGPGTRLLVL.

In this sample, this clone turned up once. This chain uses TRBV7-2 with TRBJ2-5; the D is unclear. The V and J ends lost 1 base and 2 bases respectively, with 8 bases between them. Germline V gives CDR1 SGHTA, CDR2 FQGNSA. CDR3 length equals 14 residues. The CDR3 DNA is TGTGCCAGCAGCTTAGAGCGTTTACAAGAGACCCAGTACTTC. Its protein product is CASSLERLQETQYF.

The CDR3 protein is CASSSVDGSYGYTF. The DNA for the CDR3 is TGCGCCAGCAGCTCCGTCGACGGATCCTATGGCTACACCTTC. The chain combines TRBV5-1 with TRBJ1-2; no definite D call. This CDR3 region has 14 residues. The ends were cut back, 3 bases at V and 4 bases at J, with 13 bases in the middle. CDR1 and CDR2 from the germline V gene are SGHRS and YFSETQ.

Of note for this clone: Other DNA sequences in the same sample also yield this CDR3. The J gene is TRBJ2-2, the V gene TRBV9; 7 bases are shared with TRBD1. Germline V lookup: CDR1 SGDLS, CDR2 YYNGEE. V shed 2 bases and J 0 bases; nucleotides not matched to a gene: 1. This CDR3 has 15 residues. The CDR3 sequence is CASSVQGANTGELFF. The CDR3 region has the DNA TGTGCCAGCAGCGTCCAGGGGGCGAACACCGGGGAGCTGTTTTTT.

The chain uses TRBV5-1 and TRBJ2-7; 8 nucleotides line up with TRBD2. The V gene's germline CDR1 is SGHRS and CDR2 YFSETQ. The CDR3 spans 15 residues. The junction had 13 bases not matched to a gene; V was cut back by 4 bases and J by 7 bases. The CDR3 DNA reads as TGCGCCAGCAGCCCCGGGACTAGAGGTCTTGGGGAGCAGTACTTC. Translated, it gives CASSPGTRGLGEQYF.

This chain's CDR3 is CASRPSELYEQYF. CDR3 nucleotides: TGCGCCAGCAGGCCTAGTGAGTTATACGAGCAGTACTTC. The V gene is TRBV5-1, the J gene TRBJ2-7; D is undetermined. The V and J ends lost 5 bases and 4 bases respectively, with 13 bases between them. Germline lookup yields CDR1 SGHRS and CDR2 YFSETQ. The CDR3 is 13 residues long.

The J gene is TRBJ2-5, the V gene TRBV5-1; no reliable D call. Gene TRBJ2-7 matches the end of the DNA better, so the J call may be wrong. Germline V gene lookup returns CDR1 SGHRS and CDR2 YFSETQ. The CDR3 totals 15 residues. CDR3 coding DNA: TGCGCCAGCAGCTTGGAGGCCACGATAGTCTACGAGCAGTACTTC. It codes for CASSLEATIVYEQYF.

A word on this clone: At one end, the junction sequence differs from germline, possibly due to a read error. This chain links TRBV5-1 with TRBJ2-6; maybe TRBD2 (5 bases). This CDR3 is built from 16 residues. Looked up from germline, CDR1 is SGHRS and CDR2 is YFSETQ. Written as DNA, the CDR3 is TGCGTCAGCAGCTTGGAAAGCGGCTCTGGGGCCAACGTCCTGACTTTC. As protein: CVSSLESGSGANVLTF.

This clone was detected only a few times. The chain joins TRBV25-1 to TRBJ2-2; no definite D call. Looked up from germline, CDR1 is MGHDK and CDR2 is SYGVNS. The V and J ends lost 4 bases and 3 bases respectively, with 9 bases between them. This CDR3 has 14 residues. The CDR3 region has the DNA TGTGCCAGCAGTGGGGTTATCGACACCGGGGAGCTGTTTTTT. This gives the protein CASSGVIDTGELFF.

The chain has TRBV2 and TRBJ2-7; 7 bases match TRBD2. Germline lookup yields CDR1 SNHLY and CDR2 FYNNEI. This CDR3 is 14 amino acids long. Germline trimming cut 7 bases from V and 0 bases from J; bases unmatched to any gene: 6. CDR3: CASTGRGYSYEQYF. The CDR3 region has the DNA TGTGCCAGCACGGGGCGGGGGTACTCCTACGAGCAGTACTTC.

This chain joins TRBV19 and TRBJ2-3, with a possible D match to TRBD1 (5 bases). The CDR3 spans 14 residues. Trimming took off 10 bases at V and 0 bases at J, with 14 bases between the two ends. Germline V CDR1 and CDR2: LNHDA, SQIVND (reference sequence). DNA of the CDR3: TGTGCCACCCTATGGGGCCCTAGCACAGATACGCAGTATTTT. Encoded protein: CATLWGPSTDTQYF.

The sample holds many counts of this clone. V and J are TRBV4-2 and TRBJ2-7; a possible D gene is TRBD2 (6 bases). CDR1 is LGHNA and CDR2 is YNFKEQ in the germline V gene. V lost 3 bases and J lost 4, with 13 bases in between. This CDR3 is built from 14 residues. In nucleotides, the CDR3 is TGTGCCAGCAGCCAGGGCGGGGTACGATACGAGCAGTACTTC. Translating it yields CASSQGGVRYEQYF.